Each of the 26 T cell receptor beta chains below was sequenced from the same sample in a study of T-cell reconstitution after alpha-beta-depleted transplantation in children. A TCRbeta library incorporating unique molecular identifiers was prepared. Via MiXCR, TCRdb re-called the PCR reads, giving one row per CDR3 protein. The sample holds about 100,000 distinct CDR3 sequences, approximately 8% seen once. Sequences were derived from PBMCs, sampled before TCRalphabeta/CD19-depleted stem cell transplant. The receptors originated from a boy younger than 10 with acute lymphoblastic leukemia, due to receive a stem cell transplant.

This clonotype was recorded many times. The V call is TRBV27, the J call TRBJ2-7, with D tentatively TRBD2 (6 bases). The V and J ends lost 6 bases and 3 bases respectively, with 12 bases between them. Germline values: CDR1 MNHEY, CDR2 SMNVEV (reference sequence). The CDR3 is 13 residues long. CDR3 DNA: TGTGCCAGCAGCTGGGCTAGCGACTACGAGCAGTACTTC. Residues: CASSWASDYEQYF.

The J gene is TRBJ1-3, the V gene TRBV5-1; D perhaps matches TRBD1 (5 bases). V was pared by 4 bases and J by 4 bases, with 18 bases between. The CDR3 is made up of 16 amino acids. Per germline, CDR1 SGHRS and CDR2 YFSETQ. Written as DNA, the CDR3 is TGCGCCAGCAGCATGCACCAGGGTACGCTCGGAAACACCATATATTTT. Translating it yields CASSMHQGTLGNTIYF. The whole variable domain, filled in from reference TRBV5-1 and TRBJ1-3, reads KAGVTQTPRYLIKTRGQQVTLSCSPISGHRSVSWYQQTPGQGLQFLFEYFSETQRNKGNFPGRFSGRQFSNSRSEMNVSTLELGDSALYLCASSMHQGTLGNTIYFGEGSWLTVV.

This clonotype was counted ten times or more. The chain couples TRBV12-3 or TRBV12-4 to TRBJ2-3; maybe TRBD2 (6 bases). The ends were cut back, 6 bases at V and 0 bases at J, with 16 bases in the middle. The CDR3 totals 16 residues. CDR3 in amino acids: CASSSPGRESTDTQYF. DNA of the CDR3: TGTGCCAGCAGCTCTCCCGGGAGAGAGAGCACAGATACGCAGTATTTT.

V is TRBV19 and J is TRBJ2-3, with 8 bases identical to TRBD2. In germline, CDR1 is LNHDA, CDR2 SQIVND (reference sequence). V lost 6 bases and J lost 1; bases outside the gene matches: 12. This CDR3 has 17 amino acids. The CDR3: CASSFTVGRGGTDTQYF. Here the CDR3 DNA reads TGTGCCAGTAGCTTTACCGTCGGGAGGGGCGGCACAGATACGCAGTATTTT.

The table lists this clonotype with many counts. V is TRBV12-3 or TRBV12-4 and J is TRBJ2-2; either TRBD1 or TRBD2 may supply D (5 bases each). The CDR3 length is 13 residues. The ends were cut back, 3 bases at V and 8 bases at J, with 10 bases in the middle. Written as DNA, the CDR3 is TGTGCCAGCAGTTTGGGACCTCGGGGGGAGCTGTTTTTT. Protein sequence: CASSLGPRGELFF.

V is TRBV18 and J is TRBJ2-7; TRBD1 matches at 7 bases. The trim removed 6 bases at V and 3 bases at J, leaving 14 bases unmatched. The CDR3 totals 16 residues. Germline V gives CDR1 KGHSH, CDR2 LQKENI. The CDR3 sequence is CASSPPQGTANYEQYF. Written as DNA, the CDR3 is TGTGCCAGCTCTCCCCCCCAAGGGACAGCTAACTACGAGCAGTACTTC.

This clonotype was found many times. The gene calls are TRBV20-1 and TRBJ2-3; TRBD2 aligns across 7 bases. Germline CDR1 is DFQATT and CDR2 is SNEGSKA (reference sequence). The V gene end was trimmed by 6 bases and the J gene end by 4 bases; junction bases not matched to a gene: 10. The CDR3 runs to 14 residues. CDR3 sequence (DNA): TGCAGTGCCCAAAAAGCGGGGTTCCCAGATACGCAGTATTTT. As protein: CSAQKAGFPDTQYF.

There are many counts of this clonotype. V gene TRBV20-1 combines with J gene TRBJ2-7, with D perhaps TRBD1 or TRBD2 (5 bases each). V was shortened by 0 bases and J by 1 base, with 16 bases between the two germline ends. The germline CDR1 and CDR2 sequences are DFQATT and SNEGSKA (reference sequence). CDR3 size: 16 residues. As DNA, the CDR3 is TGCAGTGCTAGAGATGGGTTGGGACGAGCGTCCTACGAGCAGTACTTC. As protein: CSARDGLGRASYEQYF.

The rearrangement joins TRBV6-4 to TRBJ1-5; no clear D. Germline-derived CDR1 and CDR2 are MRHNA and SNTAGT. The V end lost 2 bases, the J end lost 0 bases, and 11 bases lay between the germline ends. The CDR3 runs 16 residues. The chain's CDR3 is CASSDGEGYSNQPQHF. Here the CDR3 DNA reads TGTGCCAGCAGTGACGGGGAGGGATATAGCAATCAGCCCCAGCATTTT.

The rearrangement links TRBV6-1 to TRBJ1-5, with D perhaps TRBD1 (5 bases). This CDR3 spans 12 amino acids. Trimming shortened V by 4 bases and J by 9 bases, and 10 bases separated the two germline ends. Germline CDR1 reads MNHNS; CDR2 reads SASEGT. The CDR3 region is CASSGGGGPQHF. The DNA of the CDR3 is TGTGCCAGCAGTGGCGGCGGGGGGCCCCAGCATTTT.

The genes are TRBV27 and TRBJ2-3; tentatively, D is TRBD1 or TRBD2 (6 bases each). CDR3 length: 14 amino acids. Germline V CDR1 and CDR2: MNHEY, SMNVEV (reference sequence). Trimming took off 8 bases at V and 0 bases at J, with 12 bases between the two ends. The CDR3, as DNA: TGTGCCAGCCCCGGGGGCGCTAGCACAGATACGCAGTATTTT. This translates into CASPGGASTDTQYF.

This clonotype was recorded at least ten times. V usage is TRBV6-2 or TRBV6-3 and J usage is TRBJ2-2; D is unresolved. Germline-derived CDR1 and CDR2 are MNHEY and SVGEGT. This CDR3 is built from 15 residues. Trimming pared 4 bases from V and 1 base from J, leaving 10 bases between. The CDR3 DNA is TGTGCCAGCAGTTGGGTGACGGGGAACACCGGGGAGCTGTTTTTT. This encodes CASSWVTGNTGELFF.

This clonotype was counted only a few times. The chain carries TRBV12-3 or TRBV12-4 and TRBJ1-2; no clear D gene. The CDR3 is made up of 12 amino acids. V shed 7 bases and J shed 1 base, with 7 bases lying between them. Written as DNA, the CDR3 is TGTGCCAGCAATCGGCTTAACTATGGCTACACCTTC. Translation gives CASNRLNYGYTF.

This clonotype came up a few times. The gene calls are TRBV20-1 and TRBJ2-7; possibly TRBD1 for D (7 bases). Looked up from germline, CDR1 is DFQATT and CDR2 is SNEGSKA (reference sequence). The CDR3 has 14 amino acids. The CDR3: CSAGVTGRPREQYF. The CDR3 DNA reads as TGCAGCGCCGGTGTGACAGGGAGGCCCCGCGAGCAGTACTTC.

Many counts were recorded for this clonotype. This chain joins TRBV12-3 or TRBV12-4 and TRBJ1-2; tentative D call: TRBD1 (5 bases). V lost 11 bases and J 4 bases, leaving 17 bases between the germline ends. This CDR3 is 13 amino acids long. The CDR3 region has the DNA TGTGCCTCATCCTCGACAGAAGTCTATGGCTACACCTTC. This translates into CASSSTEVYGYTF.

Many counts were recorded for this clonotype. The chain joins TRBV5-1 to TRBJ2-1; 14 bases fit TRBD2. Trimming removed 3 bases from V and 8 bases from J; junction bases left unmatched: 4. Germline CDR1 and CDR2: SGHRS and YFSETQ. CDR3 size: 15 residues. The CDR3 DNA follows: TGCGCCAGCAGCTCGGGACTAGCGGGGGAGTATGAGCAGTTCTTC. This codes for CASSSGLAGEYEQFF. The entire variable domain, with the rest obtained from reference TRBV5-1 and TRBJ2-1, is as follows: KAGVTQTPRYLIKTRGQQVTLSCSPISGHRSVSWYQQTPGQGLQFLFEYFSETQRNKGNFPGRFSGRQFSNSRSEMNVSTLELGDSALYLCASSSGLAGEYEQFFGPGTRLTVL.

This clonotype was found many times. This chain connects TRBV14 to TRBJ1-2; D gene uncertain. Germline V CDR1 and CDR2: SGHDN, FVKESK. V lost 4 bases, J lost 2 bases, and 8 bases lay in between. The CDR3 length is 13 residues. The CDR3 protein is CASSLGSNYGYTF. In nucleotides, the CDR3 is TGTGCCAGCAGCCTAGGGAGCAACTATGGCTACACCTTC.

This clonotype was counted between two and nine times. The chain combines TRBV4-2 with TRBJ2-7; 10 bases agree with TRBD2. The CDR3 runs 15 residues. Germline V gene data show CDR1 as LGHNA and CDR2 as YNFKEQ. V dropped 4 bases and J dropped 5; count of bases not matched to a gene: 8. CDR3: CASSPASLAGDEQYF. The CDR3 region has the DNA TGTGCCAGCAGCCCCGCCAGCCTAGCGGGGGACGAGCAGTACTTC.

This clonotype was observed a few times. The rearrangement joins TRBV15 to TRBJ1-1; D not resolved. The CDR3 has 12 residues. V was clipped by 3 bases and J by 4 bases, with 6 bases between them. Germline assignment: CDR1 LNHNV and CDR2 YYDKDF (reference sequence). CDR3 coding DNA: TGTGCCACCAGCAGGGGCCCCACTGAAGCTTTCTTT. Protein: CATSRGPTEAFF.

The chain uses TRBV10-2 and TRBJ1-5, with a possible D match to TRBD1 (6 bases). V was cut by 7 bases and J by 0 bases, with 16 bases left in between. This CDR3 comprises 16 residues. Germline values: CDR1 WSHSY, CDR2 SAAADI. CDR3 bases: TGCGCCAGCAATCCCTTAAGCAGGGGTAGCAATCAGCCCCAGCATTTT. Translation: CASNPLSRGSNQPQHF.

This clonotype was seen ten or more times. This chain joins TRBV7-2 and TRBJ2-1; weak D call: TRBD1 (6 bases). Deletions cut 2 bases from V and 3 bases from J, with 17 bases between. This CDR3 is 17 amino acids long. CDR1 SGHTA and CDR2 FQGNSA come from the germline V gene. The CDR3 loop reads CASSLRPQGLSYNEQFF. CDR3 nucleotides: TGTGCCAGCAGCTTACGTCCACAGGGTTTGAGCTACAATGAGCAGTTCTTC.

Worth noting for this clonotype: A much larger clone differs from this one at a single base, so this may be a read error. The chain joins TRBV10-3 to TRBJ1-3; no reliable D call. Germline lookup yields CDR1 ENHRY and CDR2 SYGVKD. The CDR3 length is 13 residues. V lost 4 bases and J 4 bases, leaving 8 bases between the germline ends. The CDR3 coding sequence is TGTGCCATCAGTGCAGGAGTAGGAAACACCATATATTTT. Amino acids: CAISAGVGNTIYF.

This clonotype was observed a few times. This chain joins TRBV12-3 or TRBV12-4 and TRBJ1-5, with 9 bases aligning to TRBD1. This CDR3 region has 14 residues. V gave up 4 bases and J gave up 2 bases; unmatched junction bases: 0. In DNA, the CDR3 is TGTGCCAGCAGTTGGACAGGGGGCAATCAGCCCCAGCATTTT. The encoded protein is CASSWTGGNQPQHF.

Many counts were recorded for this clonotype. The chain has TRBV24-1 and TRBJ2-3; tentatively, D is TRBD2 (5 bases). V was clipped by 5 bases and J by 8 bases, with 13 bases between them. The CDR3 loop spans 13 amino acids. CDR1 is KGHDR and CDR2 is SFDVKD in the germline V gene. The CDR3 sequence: CATSVIVGGTQYF. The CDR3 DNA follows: TGTGCCACCAGTGTGATAGTAGGAGGTACGCAGTATTTT.

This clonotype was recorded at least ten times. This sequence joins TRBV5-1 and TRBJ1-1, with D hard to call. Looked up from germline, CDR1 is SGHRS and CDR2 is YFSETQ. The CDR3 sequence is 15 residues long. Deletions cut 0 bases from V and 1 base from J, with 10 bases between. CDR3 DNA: TGCGCCAGCAGCTTGGGCGACGGTACGAACACTGAAGCTTTCTTT. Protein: CASSLGDGTNTEAFF.

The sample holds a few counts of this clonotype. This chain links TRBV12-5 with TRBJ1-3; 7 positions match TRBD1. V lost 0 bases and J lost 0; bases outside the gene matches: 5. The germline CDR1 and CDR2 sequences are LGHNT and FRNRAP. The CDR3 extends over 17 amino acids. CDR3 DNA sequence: TGTGCTAGTGGTTTGGTACCGGGACAGATCTCTGGAAACACCATATATTTT. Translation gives CASGLVPGQISGNTIYF.